These T cell receptor beta chains were read from a single sample in a study of T-cell memory formation after mild COVID-19. TCRdb redid the calling of the 5' RACE reads with MiXCR, one entry per CDR3 protein. Altogether about 350,000 distinct CDR3 sequences are present, 20% to 25% being singletons, with the ten largest covering around 20%. What was sequenced was PBMCs or a T cell subset sorted from them (not recorded which). These TCRs come from a man younger than 30 who had mild COVID-19 (a few samples of this study predate the infection). Cell type and time point are not known. Each CDR3 is given without its conserved first and last residue.

CDR3 | V
ASSSPPGTSLAGELF | TRBV7-2
ATAGSISGEQF | TRBV2
SASRGQGTEAF | TRBV20-1
SASPGTESLSPLH | TRBV20-1
ASSLFLNEKLF | TRBV5-1
ASSQGERTVNYGYT | TRBV4-1
SAILAGGYNEQF | TRBV20-1
ARPDKNTGELF | TRBV20-1
SAKDDQYNEQF | TRBV20-1
ASSHQTGDISPLH | TRBV4-3
SARRAEQETQY | TRBV20-1
ASTPDRVHGELF | TRBV7-9
ATDTGGDKETQY | TRBV15
ASGQGLSYNEQF | TRBV6-5
SVGAHGGREEKLF | TRBV29-1
ASSRMGDTQY | TRBV19
ASRSTRKLAGEKQETQY | TRBV6-6
ASSLVGRTDTQY | TRBV5-6
ASSLVLAGRGEQY | TRBV5-6
ASSQEQAANEKLF | TRBV4-1
SARSRDRLYEQY | TRBV20-1
ASSQGIANTEAF | TRBV4-1
ASSLVGAGTQY | TRBV5-1
ASSYGGQALGETQY | TRBV6-2/TRBV6-3
ASSQYFSGNTIY | TRBV3-1
ASSPTGGPIYEQY | TRBV5-1